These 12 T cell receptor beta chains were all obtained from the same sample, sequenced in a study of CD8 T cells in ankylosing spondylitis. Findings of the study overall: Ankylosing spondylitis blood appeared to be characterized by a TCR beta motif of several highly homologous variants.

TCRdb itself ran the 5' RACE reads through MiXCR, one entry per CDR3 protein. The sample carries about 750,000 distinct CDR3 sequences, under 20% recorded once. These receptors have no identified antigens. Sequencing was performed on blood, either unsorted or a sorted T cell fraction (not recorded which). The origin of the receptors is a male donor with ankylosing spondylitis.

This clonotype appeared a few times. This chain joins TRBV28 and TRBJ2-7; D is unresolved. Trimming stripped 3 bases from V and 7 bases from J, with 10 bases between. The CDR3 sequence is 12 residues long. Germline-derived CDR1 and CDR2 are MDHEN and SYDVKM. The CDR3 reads CASSFRGTEQYF. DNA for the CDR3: TGTGCCAGCAGTTTCCGCGGCACAGAGCAGTACTTC.

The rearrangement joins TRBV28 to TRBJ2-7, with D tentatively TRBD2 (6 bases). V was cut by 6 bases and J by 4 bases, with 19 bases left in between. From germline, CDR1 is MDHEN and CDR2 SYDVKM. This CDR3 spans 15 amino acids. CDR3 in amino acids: CASSPEGSGRYEQYF. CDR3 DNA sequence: TGTGCCAGCAGCCCCGAGGGTAGCGGAAGATACGAGCAGTACTTC.

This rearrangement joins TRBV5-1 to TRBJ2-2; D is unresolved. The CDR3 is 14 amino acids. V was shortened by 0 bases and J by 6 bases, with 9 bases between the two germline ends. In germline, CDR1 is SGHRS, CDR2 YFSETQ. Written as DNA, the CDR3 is TGCGCCAGCAGCTTGGAAGGGTTGGCCGGGGAGCTGTTTTTT. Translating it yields CASSLEGLAGELFF.

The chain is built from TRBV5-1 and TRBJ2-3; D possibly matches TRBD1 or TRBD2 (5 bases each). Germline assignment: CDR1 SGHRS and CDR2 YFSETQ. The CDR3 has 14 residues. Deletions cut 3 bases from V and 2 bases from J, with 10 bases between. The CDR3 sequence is CASSWGTYTDTQYF. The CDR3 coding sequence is TGCGCCAGCAGCTGGGGGACGTACACAGATACGCAGTATTTT.

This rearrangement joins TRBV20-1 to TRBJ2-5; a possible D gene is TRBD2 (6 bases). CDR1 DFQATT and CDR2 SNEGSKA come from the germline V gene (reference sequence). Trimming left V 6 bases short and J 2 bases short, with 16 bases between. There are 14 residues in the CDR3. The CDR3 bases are TGCAGTGCATCAATCGTTCGGGGGCAAGAGACCCAGTACTTC. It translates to CSASIVRGQETQYF.

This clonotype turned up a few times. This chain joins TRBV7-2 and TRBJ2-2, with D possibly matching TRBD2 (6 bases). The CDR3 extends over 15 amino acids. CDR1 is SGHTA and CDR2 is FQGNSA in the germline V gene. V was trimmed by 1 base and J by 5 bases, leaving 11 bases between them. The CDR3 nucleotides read TGTGCCAGCAGCTTAGGAGGTGGGGGGACCGGGGAGCTGTTTTTT. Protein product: CASSLGGGGTGELFF.

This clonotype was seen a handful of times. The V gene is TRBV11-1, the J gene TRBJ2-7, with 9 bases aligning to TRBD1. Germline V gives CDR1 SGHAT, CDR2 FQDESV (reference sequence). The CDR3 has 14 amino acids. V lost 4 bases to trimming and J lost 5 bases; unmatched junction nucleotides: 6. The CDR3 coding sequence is TGTGCCAGCAGCTGGACAGGGGACCCCCACGAGCAGTACTTC. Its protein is CASSWTGDPHEQYF.

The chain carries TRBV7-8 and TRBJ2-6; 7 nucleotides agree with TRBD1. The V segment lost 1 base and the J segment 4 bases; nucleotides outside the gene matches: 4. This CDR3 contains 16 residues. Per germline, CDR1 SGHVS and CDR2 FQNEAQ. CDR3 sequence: CASSLVRGQGANVLTF. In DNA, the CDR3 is TGTGCCAGCAGCTTAGTTAGGGGGCAGGGGGCCAACGTCCTGACTTTC.

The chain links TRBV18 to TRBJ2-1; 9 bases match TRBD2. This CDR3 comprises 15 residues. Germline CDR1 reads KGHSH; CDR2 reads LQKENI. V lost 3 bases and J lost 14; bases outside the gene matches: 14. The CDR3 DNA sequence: TGTGCCAGCTCACCGGTAGCGGGAGATACGTCGGGGAAGTTCTTC. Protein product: CASSPVAGDTSGKFF. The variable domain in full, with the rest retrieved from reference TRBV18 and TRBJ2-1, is NAGVMQNPRHLVRRRGQEARLRCSPMKGHSHVYWYRQLPEEGLKFMVYLQKENIIDESGMPKERFSAEFPKEGPSILRIQQVVRGDSAAYFCASSPVAGDTSGKFFGPGTRLTVL.

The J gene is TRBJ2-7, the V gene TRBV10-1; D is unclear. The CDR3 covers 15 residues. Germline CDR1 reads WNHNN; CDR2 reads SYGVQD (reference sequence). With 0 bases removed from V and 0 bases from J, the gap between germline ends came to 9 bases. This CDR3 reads CASSESDGYSYEQYF. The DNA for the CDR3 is TGCGCCAGCAGTGAGTCGGACGGCTACTCCTACGAGCAGTACTTC.

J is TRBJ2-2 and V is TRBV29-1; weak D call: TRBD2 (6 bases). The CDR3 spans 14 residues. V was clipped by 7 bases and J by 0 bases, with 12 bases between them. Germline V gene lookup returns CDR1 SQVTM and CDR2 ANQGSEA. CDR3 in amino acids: CSAGSGPNTGELFF. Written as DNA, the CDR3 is TGCAGCGCGGGTAGCGGTCCGAACACCGGGGAGCTGTTTTTT.

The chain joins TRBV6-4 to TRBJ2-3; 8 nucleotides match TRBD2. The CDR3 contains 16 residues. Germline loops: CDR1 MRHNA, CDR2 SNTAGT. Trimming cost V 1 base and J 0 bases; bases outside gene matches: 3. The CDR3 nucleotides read TGTGCCAGCAGTGACTTTGCGGGGGGTAGCACAGATACGCAGTATTTT. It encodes CASSDFAGGSTDTQYF.